This T cell receptor (beta chain) derives from a study of blood T cells in healthy people across ages (dated by TCRdb to between 2014 and 2016). In the study overall: In model experiments, roughly one uniquely barcoded TCR beta cDNA molecule per two T cells was captured by template switching. The study measured age-related changes in TCR beta repertoire diversity using deep sequencing normalized with unique cDNA molecular identifiers. Four age groups were formed from the donors: young (average 16 years), middle-aged (approximately 42), aged (over 55) and long-lived (roughly 81). To avoid experimental bias, donors of different ages were spread randomly across the sequencing lanes. The study analyzed two additional independent replicas of 1 million unique cDNA reads from the same blood draw for two donors, one aged 18 to 30 and one aged 80 or older. Broad study findings and their caveats: Estimates of total diversity based on one million sequenced T cells were considered lower bounds and underestimates. Bulk unsorted PBMC profiling prevented conclusive comparison of naive and antigen-experienced compartments. There was a strong correlation between observed TCR beta diversity and the percentage of naive T cells measured by flow cytometry. Compared with the aged group, more naive CD4+ T cells, fewer expanded clones and increased TCR diversity were shown by the long-lived group, suggesting age selection. Donor CMV infection status was unknown, potentially confounding age-related changes in expanded clonotypes. Observed TCR beta diversity per million T cells fell roughly linearly with age, and a significant reduction was already apparent by age around 44.

The donors were a few dozen Caucasian individuals from Russia, aged roughly 6 to 100 years, who were systemically healthy. About 10 milliliters of peripheral blood were collected from each donor into EDTA-treated Vacutainer tubes. PBMCs were isolated by Ficoll-Paque density-gradient centrifugation, with at least 7 million obtained per sample. Total RNA was extracted from PBMCs with Trizol reagent, with at least 5 micrograms obtained per sample. The percentages of naive CD45RAhigh/CD27high T cells were determined by flow cytometry on a PBMC aliquot from every donor. With respect to this clonotype: The target of this receptor is not known. No clone much larger than this one lies a single base away; base qualities are absent.

From the germline V gene (reference sequence), CDR1 is SGHAT and CDR2 is FQDESV. Including the terminal cysteine and phenylalanine, the CDR3 comprises 15 residues. Here the CDR3 DNA is all that survives: 45 bases in frame from base 1. The junction shows trimming of 4 bases on V and 7 bases on J, and the gene matches do not reach 9 bases of it. The library was made by 5' RACE. TCRdb records Illumina HiSeq 2500 as the sequencer. A second roughly 6 to 11 cycle PCR used a sample-barcoded 5' primer and a J-beta primer mix. Each TCR beta cDNA molecule received a unique molecular identifier from a template-switch 5' adaptor carrying 12 random nucleotides. Each sample yielded at least 3 million CDR3-containing paired-end reads. First-strand cDNA was synthesized from all RNA with the Mint cDNA synthesis kit, primed by a TRBC-specific oligonucleotide. Following uracil-DNA glycosylase treatment, all cDNA underwent a first 18-cycle PCR with the universal primers M1SS and BC2_uni_R. From the authors' description of their analysis: Each sample was normalized by randomly selecting 1 million high-quality reads, each carrying a distinct molecular identifier. Instead of being binned into consensus sequences, reads that shared molecular identifiers were thrown out. MiTCR, set to a Q25 quality threshold and the strictest error-elimination algorithm, was used for CDR3 identification, clonotype clustering and error correction. Lower-bound total TCR beta diversity was estimated with a nonparametric unseen species model using Euler transformation. TCRdb reworked the public reads: Q25 trimming with fastp, MiXCR clone assembly, productive beta chains retained. Rows are unified per CDR3 protein, each entry keeping the most common DNA and genes. The V and J calls were not made by the authors but by TCRdb's processing. The sample table records around 1,500,000 distinct CDR3 sequences; 42% of these occur just once. The top ten clonotypes cover 7.9% of the sample.

The receptor comes from a woman in her late teens or twenties in good health. The chain couples TRBV11-1 to TRBJ2-1; a stretch of 8 junction bases matches TRBD2. Material: blood. The CDR3 corresponds to CASSSIGGGPNEQFF. Here is the DNA: TGTGCCAGCAGCTCGATCGGGGGGGGACCAAATGAGCAGTTCTTC.